Sequencing of this T cell receptor beta chain was carried out in a study of T-cell memory formation after mild COVID-19. For the study at large: TCR clusters largely stayed donor specific.

As regards this clonotype: Its antigen remains unknown.

Germline V gene sequence: CDR1 SNHLY, CDR2 FYNNEI. The CDR3 runs to 13 residues. The V end was cut by 1 base, the J end by 7 bases, with 11 bases between. 5'RACE with constant-segment primers yielded barcoded, UMI-tagged TCR alpha and TCR beta cDNA libraries. MiXCR was run by TCRdb on the 5' RACE reads, yielding one entry per CDR3 protein. The sample has under 400,000 distinct CDR3 sequences; around 27% are singletons. Findings of the study overall: Among CD4+ contracting clones, most were CM and EM, and CD8+ ones EMRA. Pre-infection memory carried some responding clones, suggesting that cross-reactive memory joined.

Material: PBMCs or a T cell subset sorted from them (not recorded which). The chain recombines TRBV2 with TRBJ2-7; D not resolved. This sequence was found in an adult woman who had mild COVID-19 (a few samples of this study predate the infection). Cell type and time point are not known. This CDR3 is CASSEDGEFEQYF. The CDR3 nucleotides read TGTGCCAGCAGTGAAGATGGGGAATTTGAGCAGTACTTC.